The present TCR beta chain was sequenced within a study of blood T cell repertoires in COVID-19. Study in general: Acute-phase and convalescent COVID-19 samples originated in the United States, Italy and Spain.

The CDR3 runs 11 residues. V dropped 10 bases and J dropped 1 base, with 7 bases sitting between them. CDR1 and CDR2 (germline): MNHEY, SVGAGI. Methods used by the authors: Amplification of reference gene primers provided the estimated nucleated cell counts. Generated by immunoSEQ multiplex PCR, the TCRdb table keeps only in-frame clones and is missing some. For V, J and clone size, that table is used; D and trimming come from the DNA. The sample yields roughly 250,000 clones, roughly 89% seen once. This sequence joins TRBV6-5 and TRBJ1-1; D gene unclear. The TCR was taken from a man aged 25-40 years with acute or convalescent COVID-19. The sequenced material came from peripheral blood. Here the CDR3 DNA reads TGTGCCACCTCAGGGAACACTGAAGCTTTCTTT. Its translation: CATSGNTEAFF.